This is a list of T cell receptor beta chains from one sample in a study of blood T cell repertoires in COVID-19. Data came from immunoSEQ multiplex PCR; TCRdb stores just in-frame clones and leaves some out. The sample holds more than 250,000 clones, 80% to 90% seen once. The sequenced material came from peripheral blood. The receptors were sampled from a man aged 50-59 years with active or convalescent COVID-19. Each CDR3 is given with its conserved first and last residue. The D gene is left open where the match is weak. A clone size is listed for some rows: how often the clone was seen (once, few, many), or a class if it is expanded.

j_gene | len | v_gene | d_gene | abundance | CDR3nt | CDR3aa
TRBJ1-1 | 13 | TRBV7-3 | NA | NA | TGTGCCAGCAGCTTAACCGCGCTCACTGAAGCTTTCTTT | CASSLTALTEAFF
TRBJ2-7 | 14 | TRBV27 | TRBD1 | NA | TGTGCCAGCAGTAGCCGGGACAGGGCCTACGAGCAGTACTTC | CASSSRDRAYEQYF
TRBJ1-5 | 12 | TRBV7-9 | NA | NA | TGTGCCAGCAGCTTGGACTATCAGCCCCAGCATTTT | CASSLDYQPQHF
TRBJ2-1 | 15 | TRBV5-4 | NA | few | TGTGCCAGCAGCTTGTCGATGGAGTCTCGCAATGAGCAGTTCTTC | CASSLSMESRNEQFF
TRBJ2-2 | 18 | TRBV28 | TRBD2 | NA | TGTGCCAGCCTGGGCGGGAGGCAGGGCAGCGCGAACACCGGGGAGCTGTTTTTT | CASLGGRQGSANTGELFF
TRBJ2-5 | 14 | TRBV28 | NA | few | TGTGCCAGCAGTTTAGGGTGGACACAGCCTAACCAGTACTTC | CASSLGWTQPNQYF
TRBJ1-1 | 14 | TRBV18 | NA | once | TGTGCCAGCTCACAGGGAGCCGGGGACACTGAAGCTTTCTTT | CASSQGAGDTEAFF
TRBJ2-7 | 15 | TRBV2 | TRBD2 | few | TGTGCCAGCAGTGAAACTGGACTAGCGGGCGGTCATCGGTACTTC | CASSETGLAGGHRYF
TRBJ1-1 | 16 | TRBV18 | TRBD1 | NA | TGTGCCAGCTCATACGGGACAGCAGCAGCGAACACTGAAGCTTTCTTT | CASSYGTAAANTEAFF
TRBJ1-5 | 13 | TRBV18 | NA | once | TGTGCCAGCTGTCGAGATAGCAATCAGCCCCAGCATTTT | CASCRDSNQPQHF
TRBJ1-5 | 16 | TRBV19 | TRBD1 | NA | TGTGCCAGTAGTATAGCCCGGACAGGGGGAAATCAGCCCCAGCATTTT | CASSIARTGGNQPQHF
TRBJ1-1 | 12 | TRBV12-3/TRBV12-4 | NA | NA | TGTGCCAGCAGTTCAGGGCCCACTGAAGCTTTCTTT | CASSSGPTEAFF
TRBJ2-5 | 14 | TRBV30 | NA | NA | TGTGCCTGGAGTGTATCCCTAGGGGTGGAGACCCAGTACTTC | CAWSVSLGVETQYF
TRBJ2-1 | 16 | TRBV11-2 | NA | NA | TGTGCCAGCAGCTTAGAGGTGGGAGAGTCCTACAATGAGCAGTTCTTC | CASSLEVGESYNEQFF
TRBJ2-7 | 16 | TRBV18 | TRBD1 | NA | TGTGCCAGCTCACCCTCCAGCGGACAGGGGAGACACGAGCAGTACTTC | CASSPSSGQGRHEQYF